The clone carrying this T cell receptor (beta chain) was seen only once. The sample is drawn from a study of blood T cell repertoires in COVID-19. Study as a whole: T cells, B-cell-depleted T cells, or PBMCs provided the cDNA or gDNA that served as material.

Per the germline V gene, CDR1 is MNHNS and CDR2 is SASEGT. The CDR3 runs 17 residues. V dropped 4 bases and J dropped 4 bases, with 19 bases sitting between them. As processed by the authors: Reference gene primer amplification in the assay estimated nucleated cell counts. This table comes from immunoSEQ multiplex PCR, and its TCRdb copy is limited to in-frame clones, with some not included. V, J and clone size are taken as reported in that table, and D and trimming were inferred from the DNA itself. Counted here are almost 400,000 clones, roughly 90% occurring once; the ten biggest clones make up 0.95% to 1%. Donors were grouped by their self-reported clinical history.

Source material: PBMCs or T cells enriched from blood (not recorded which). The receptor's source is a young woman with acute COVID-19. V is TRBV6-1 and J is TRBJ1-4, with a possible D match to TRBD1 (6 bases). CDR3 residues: CASSAIYRGAYNEKLFF. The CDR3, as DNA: TGTGCCAGCAGTGCTATATATCGGGGGGCTTATAATGAAAAACTGTTTTTT.